This T cell receptor (beta chain) was retrieved from a study of beta chain features in type 1 diabetes. Overall study findings and caveats: Shorter TCRB CDR3s, moderately but significantly so, marked every one of the four CD4+ subsets in Type 1 diabetes patients. Patients' naive, central memory and regulatory TCRB repertoires appeared more alike than those of healthy donors. A PCR bias possibly favoring shorter templates would apply equally to patients and controls.

CD4+ naive, central memory, regulatory and stem cell-like memory cells were sorted via CD45RO/CCR7/CD25/CD127/CD95/CD27. Since all of the isolated RNA was reverse transcribed, expressed TCRB transcripts were what got sequenced. The protocol was immunoSEQ multiplex PCR, while the TCRdb copy is restricted to in-frame clones and leaves out a portion. Among 860,000 or so clones, roughly 15% were seen once, and the ten largest hold about 0.02%. This clone turned up a few times. Its antigen is as yet unknown. There are 16 residues in the CDR3. V shed 4 bases and J shed 4 bases, with 17 bases lying between them. Germline V CDR1 and CDR2: SGDLS, YYNGEE.

The sequence derives from a woman under 30 in good health. Sequenced sample: naive CD4+ T cells from blood. The chain has TRBV9 and TRBJ2-2; D tentatively fits TRBD1 or TRBD2 (5 bases each). The CDR3: CASSHPSGPFTGELFF. For the CDR3, the DNA is TGTGCCAGCAGCCATCCTTCGGGACCCTTCACCGGGGAGCTGTTTTTT.